This TCR beta chain derives from a study of cytomegalovirus exposure and HLA in healthy donors. Use of 60 Vbeta and 13 Jbeta primers characterized the PCR. Some clones are missing from TCRdb's copy, which holds only in-frame ones; the method was immunoSEQ multiplex PCR. The sample shows approximately 77,000 clones, roughly two thirds of them seen only once. Trimming removed 4 bases from V and 4 bases from J; junction bases left unmatched: 2. CDR3 size: 13 residues. The germline V gene has CDR1 WNHNN and CDR2 SYGVQD (reference sequence). The sequencing sample was made of PBMCs. The receptor was derived from a man in his 60s in good health and CMV-seropositive. The chain links TRBV10-1 to TRBJ1-2; 8 nucleotides match TRBD1. DNA of the CDR3: TGCGCCAGCAGTGGAGACAGGGGCTATGGCTACACCTTC. It encodes CASSGDRGYGYTF.